These 9 T cell receptor beta chains originate from one sample sequenced in a study of cytomegalovirus exposure and HLA in healthy donors. Method: immunoSEQ multiplex PCR; TCRdb's copy keeps in-frame clones and lacks some. The sample contains about 110,000 clones, 88% of which appear only once. Specimen: PBMCs. The receptors originated from a woman aged 18 to 35 in good health and CMV-seronegative.

Only one count was recorded for this clone. The chain combines TRBV18 with TRBJ2-2; tentatively, D is TRBD2 (6 bases). V was pared by 0 bases and J by 1 base, with 9 bases between. From germline, CDR1 is KGHSH and CDR2 LQKENI. The CDR3 loop spans 16 amino acids. The CDR3 region has the DNA TGTGCCAGCTCACCACCGGGGGGATTGAACACCGGGGAGCTGTTTTTT. The encoded protein is CASSPPGGLNTGELFF.

The chain joins TRBV5-1 to TRBJ2-7, with D possibly TRBD1 on 6 matching bases. V was pared by 4 bases and J by 8 bases, with 13 bases between. The CDR3 covers 12 residues. The germline V gene has CDR1 SGHRS and CDR2 YFSETQ. As DNA, the CDR3 is TGCGCCAGCAGCCTTGACAGGATGAAGCAGTACTTC. This gives the protein CASSLDRMKQYF.

This clone was picked up one time. This chain uses TRBV18 with TRBJ1-2; D may be TRBD1 (5 bases). The V gene's germline CDR1 is KGHSH and CDR2 LQKENI. The CDR3 sequence is 15 residues long. The ends were cut back, 6 bases at V and 3 bases at J, with 17 bases in the middle. The CDR3: CASSEFGGSDYGYTF. The CDR3 nucleotides are TGTGCCAGCTCCGAATTCGGGGGAAGCGACTATGGCTACACCTTC.

The sample holds one count of this clone. The gene calls are TRBV9 and TRBJ2-1; TRBD1 matches at 7 bases. After removal of 0 bases from V and 4 bases from J, the junction contained 4 bases not matched to a gene. The germline V gene encodes CDR1 SGDLS and CDR2 YYNGEE. The CDR3 is 15 amino acids. The CDR3 spells CASSVAGTVYNEQFF. The CDR3 bases are TGTGCCAGCAGCGTAGCCGGGACAGTATACAATGAGCAGTTCTTC. The full variable domain, completed using reference TRBV9 and TRBJ2-1, is DSGVTQTPKHLITATGQRVTLRCSPRSGDLSVYWYQQSLDQGLQFLIQYYNGEERAKGNILERFSAQQFPDLHSELNLSSLELGDSALYFCASSVAGTVYNEQFFGPGTRLTVL.

The chain couples TRBV15 to TRBJ2-3; maybe TRBD1 (5 bases). From germline, CDR1 is LNHNV and CDR2 YYDKDF (reference sequence). The CDR3 is 15 residues long. V was clipped by 2 bases and J by 3 bases, with 12 bases between them. Here the CDR3 reads CATSRPARGTDTQYF. The DNA for the CDR3 is TGTGCCACCAGCAGACCAGCAAGGGGTACAGATACGCAGTATTTT.

The V gene is TRBV29-1, the J gene TRBJ2-3; D unclear. Trimming removed 1 base at V and 0 bases at J, with 8 bases between. The length of the CDR3 is 14 residues. In germline, CDR1 is SQVTM, CDR2 ANQGSEA. CDR3 sequence: CSVEVQPSTDTQYF. Written as DNA, the CDR3 is TGCAGCGTTGAAGTACAGCCTAGCACAGATACGCAGTATTTT.

The chain links TRBV6-1 to TRBJ2-1, with TRBD2 identical over 9 bases. Germline CDR1 MNHNS, CDR2 SASEGT. The CDR3 is 15 amino acids. Trimming cost V 4 bases and J 0 bases; bases outside gene matches: 1. The CDR3 bases are TGTGCCAGCAGTGCTAGCGGGAACTCCTACAATGAGCAGTTCTTC. It specifies CASSASGNSYNEQFF.

To note about this clone: The junction and the germline gene differ at one end; a read error may be behind it. This CDR3 is also generated by other DNA sequences in the sample. CDR3 residues: CAWATSTQETQYF. Here the CDR3 DNA reads TGTGCCTGGGCGACTTCGACCCAAGAGACCCAATACTTC. This chain uses TRBV30 with TRBJ2-5; D is unresolved. This CDR3 region has 13 residues. The germline CDR1 and CDR2 sequences are GTSNPN and SVGIG (reference sequence).

About this clone itself: Different DNA sequences within this sample yield the same CDR3. The V and J genes are TRBV28 and TRBJ1-2; unclear D gene. Between the trimmed V and J ends, which lost 2 bases and 4 bases, there was a span of 5 bases. Germline V gene sequence: CDR1 MDHEN, CDR2 SYDVKM. This CDR3 spans 12 amino acids. CDR3 region: CASSLRGYGYTF. The CDR3, as DNA: TGTGCCAGCAGTTTACGAGGCTATGGCTACACCTTC.